The 32 T cell receptor beta chains below were found in one sample sequenced in a study of OX40 agonist ivuxolimab in advanced cancers. Here immunoSEQ multiplex PCR was the method, and the copy in TCRdb shows in-frame clones only, minus some. The sample lists about 10,000 clones, approximately 70% occurring once. The sequenced sample was CD4+ or CD8+ T cells sorted from blood, obtained in a trial of the OX40 agonist ivuxolimab. These receptors all stem from an adult with an advanced solid tumor such as melanoma, head and neck, liver or kidney cancer.

The chain has TRBV19 and TRBJ2-7, with D tentatively TRBD2 (5 bases). This CDR3 has 13 amino acids. V lost 5 bases, J lost 3 bases, and 11 bases lay in between. Germline V CDR1 and CDR2: LNHDA, SQIVND (reference sequence). CDR3: CASSPGLFYEQYF. For the CDR3, the DNA is TGTGCCAGTAGTCCGGGATTGTTCTACGAGCAGTACTTC.

This chain connects TRBV5-5 to TRBJ1-2; 9 bases map to TRBD1. CDR3 length: 14 residues. Germline loops: CDR1 SGHKS, CDR2 YYEKEE (reference sequence). J was trimmed by 2 bases and V by 4 bases; bases with no gene match: 3. CDR3 region: CASSAGQGNYGYTF. CDR3 nucleotide sequence: TGTGCCAGCAGCGCTGGACAGGGGAACTATGGCTACACCTTC.

The rearrangement links TRBV5-1 to TRBJ1-1; D call uncertain. The length of the CDR3 is 15 residues. Germline V gene sequence: CDR1 SGHRS, CDR2 YFSETQ. V was trimmed by 0 bases and J by 1 base, leaving 10 bases between them. CDR3 in amino acids: CASSLAGGANTEAFF. For the CDR3, the DNA is TGCGCCAGCAGCTTGGCCGGAGGCGCGAACACTGAAGCTTTCTTT.

This clone is termed medium-sized. This chain joins TRBV4-3 and TRBJ1-2, with D perhaps TRBD1 (6 bases). V dropped 0 bases and J dropped 5 bases, with 13 bases sitting between them. CDR1 LGHNA and CDR2 YSLEER come from the germline V gene. This CDR3 is built from 15 residues. The CDR3 is CASSQEIQGIYGYTF. The CDR3 DNA follows: TGCGCCAGCAGCCAAGAAATCCAGGGGATTTATGGCTACACCTTC.

This clone has a handful of counts. This chain connects TRBV19 to TRBJ2-7; D unresolved. CDR1 is LNHDA, CDR2 SQIVND, per germline (reference sequence). V dropped 6 bases and J dropped 4 bases, with 7 bases sitting between them. CDR3 length equals 11 residues. CDR3 loop: CASRGLYEQYF. The DNA of the CDR3 is TGTGCCAGTAGGGGGTTGTACGAGCAGTACTTC.

V and J are TRBV11-2 and TRBJ1-6; TRBD1 agrees at 9 bases. The CDR3 totals 14 residues. Germline-derived CDR1 and CDR2 are SGHAT and FQNNGV. The J segment lost 10 bases and the V segment lost 3 bases, leaving 4 bases of the junction unmatched. The CDR3 nucleotides are TGTGCCAGCAGCTTCGGGACAGGGCAGTCACCCCTCCACTTT. Translating gives CASSFGTGQSPLHF.

This clone was seen a few times. V gene TRBV5-8 combines with J gene TRBJ1-6; TRBD1 agrees at 9 bases. The CDR3 runs 15 residues. Germline CDR1 reads SGHTS; CDR2 reads YDEGEE. V dropped 4 bases and J dropped 7; count of bases not matched to a gene: 6. The CDR3 DNA follows: TGTGCCAGCAGCCTGAGGGACAGGGAAAATTCACCCCTCCACTTT. Its translation is CASSLRDRENSPLHF.

This clone was recorded a few times. The V call is TRBV6-1, the J call TRBJ1-2; 9 bases are shared with TRBD1. In germline, CDR1 is MNHNS, CDR2 SASEGT. Germline trimming cut 5 bases from V and 7 bases from J; bases unmatched to any gene: 11. The CDR3 loop spans 15 amino acids. The CDR3 bases are TGTGCCAGCAGTTTACCGGGACAGGGAGGAGGTGGCTACACCTTC. This encodes CASSLPGQGGGGYTF.

The V gene is TRBV9, the J gene TRBJ2-1; 10 bases are shared with TRBD2. Germline assignment: CDR1 SGDLS and CDR2 YYNGEE. V shed 3 bases and J 7 bases; nucleotides not matched to a gene: 7. This CDR3 has 15 amino acids. The CDR3 DNA is TGTGCCAGCAGCGCCCCGAGCGGGGGGGCGAATGAGCAGTTCTTC. It specifies CASSAPSGGANEQFF.

The DNA of the CDR3 is TGTGCCAGCAGTAAGACTAGCGGAGGGGCTAGGGAGCAGTACTTC. It is translated as CASSKTSGGAREQYF. The rearrangement joins TRBV6-1 to TRBJ2-7, with 9 positions matching TRBD2. The length of the CDR3 is 15 residues. With V trimmed by 5 bases and J by 7 bases, 12 bases remained unmatched. Per germline, CDR1 MNHNS and CDR2 SASEGT.

The CDR3 DNA sequence: TGTGCCAGCAGTTACTCGCTAGCGGACACAGATACGCAGTATTTT. It yields the protein CASSYSLADTDTQYF. The V call is TRBV6-6, the J call TRBJ2-3; 7 bases match TRBD2. Losses at the gene ends were 0 bases for V and 2 bases for J; bases not matched to a gene: 2. The CDR3 runs 15 residues. CDR1 is MNHNY, CDR2 SVGAGI, per germline (reference sequence).

This clone was detected many times. This chain connects TRBV6-5 to TRBJ2-2; 9 bases match TRBD1. The CDR3 covers 16 residues. The V segment lost 0 bases and the J segment 7 bases; nucleotides outside the gene matches: 6. CDR1 and CDR2 from the germline V gene are MNHEY and SVGAGI. The CDR3 nucleotides are TGTGCCAGCAGTTACTCTACAGGGGGCGCGGACGGGGAGCTGTTTTTT. It is translated as CASSYSTGGADGELFF.

CDR3 DNA: TGTGCCAGCAGCTCGGGTGATGGGGGGGATACGCAGTATTTT. Encoded protein: CASSSGDGGDTQYF. The chain links TRBV7-2 to TRBJ2-3, with D tentatively TRBD2 (6 bases). From germline, CDR1 is SGHTA and CDR2 FQGNSA. This CDR3 has 14 amino acids. V was cut by 4 bases and J by 6 bases, with 14 bases left in between. The full variable domain, its missing parts supplied by reference TRBV7-2 and TRBJ2-3, is GAGVSQSPSNKVTEKGKDVELRCDPISGHTALYWYRQSLGQGLEFLIYFQGNSAPDKSGLPSDRFSAERTGGSVSTLTIQRTQQEDSAVYLCASSSGDGGDTQYFGPGTRLTVL.

The V gene is TRBV9, the J gene TRBJ1-3; tentatively, D is TRBD1 (5 bases). Germline V gene data show CDR1 as SGDLS and CDR2 as YYNGEE. Trimming took 2 bases from V and 0 from J, leaving 12 bases between them. This CDR3 is built from 16 residues. The CDR3 nucleotides read TGTGCCAGCAGCGTCGCGGGACGGAGCTCTGGAAACACCATATATTTT. This sequence encodes CASSVAGRSSGNTIYF.

This chain links TRBV2 with TRBJ1-1; D is ambiguous. The CDR3 has 14 amino acids. CDR1 and CDR2 from the germline V gene are SNHLY and FYNNEI. The V gene lost 1 base and the J gene lost 1 base, with 7 bases spanning the gap. CDR3 loop: CASSEVVRNTEAFF. DNA for the CDR3: TGTGCCAGCAGTGAAGTCGTCAGGAACACTGAAGCTTTCTTT.

By sample fraction, this clone is medium-sized (0.01 to 0.1%). V gene TRBV27 combines with J gene TRBJ1-1; unclear D gene. CDR1 is MNHEY and CDR2 is SMNVEV in the germline V gene (reference sequence). Trimming left V 6 bases short and J 4 bases short, with 9 bases between. CDR3 length equals 12 residues. The CDR3 loop reads CASRTGRTEAFF. The CDR3 DNA reads as TGTGCCAGCAGAACCGGGCGCACTGAAGCTTTCTTT.

This clone has a handful of counts. This chain uses TRBV7-2 with TRBJ2-3; maybe TRBD1 (5 bases). The V gene lost 4 bases and the J gene lost 7 bases, with 9 bases spanning the gap. The CDR3 extends over 12 amino acids. Germline assignment: CDR1 SGHTA and CDR2 FQGNSA. The CDR3 protein is CASSSQGNTQYF. CDR3 bases: TGTGCCAGCAGCTCCCAGGGAAATACGCAGTATTTT.

The chain carries TRBV9 and TRBJ2-4, with TRBD1 matching 7 bases. V lost 2 bases, J lost 9 bases, and 5 bases stayed unmatched. Germline CDR1 is SGDLS and CDR2 is YYNGEE. The CDR3 length is 13 residues. CDR3 sequence reads: CASSVKGAGIQYF. The DNA of the CDR3 is TGTGCCAGCAGCGTCAAGGGGGCAGGCATTCAGTACTTC.

This clone is medium-sized. Other DNA variants within this sample encode the same CDR3. The chain couples TRBV7-3 to TRBJ1-2; D gene unclear. The CDR3 covers 13 residues. Germline-derived CDR1 and CDR2 are SGHTA and FQGTGA. Trimming shortened V by 5 bases and J by 5 bases, and 12 bases separated the two germline ends. The CDR3 DNA follows: TGTGCCAGCAGCCCGGACGGCAATTATGGCTACACCTTC. This gives the protein CASSPDGNYGYTF. Looking up the rest from reference TRBV7-3 and TRBJ1-2 gives the full variable domain: GAGVSQTPSNKVTEKGKYVELRCDPISGHTALYWYRQSLGQGPEFLIYFQGTGAADDSGLPNDRFFAVRPEGSVSTLKIQRTERGDSAVYLCASSPDGNYGYTFGSGTRLTVV.

The rearrangement uses TRBV7-2 and TRBJ2-7; no clear D. This CDR3 spans 13 amino acids. Per the germline V gene, CDR1 is SGHTA and CDR2 is FQGNSA. The V gene lost 7 bases and the J gene lost 5 bases, with 15 bases spanning the gap. The CDR3 DNA sequence: TGTGCCAGCACCTCCTTAGACACCAACGAGCAGTACTTC. It codes for CASTSLDTNEQYF.

Only a few counts were recorded for this clone. This rearrangement joins TRBV7-2 to TRBJ1-5, with D perhaps TRBD1 (5 bases). Germline lookup yields CDR1 SGHTA and CDR2 FQGNSA. The length of the CDR3 is 14 residues. Trimming removed 1 base at V and 4 bases at J, with 8 bases between. CDR3 DNA: TGTGCCAGCAGCTTAGAGGGGATTAATCAGCCCCAGCATTTT. This sequence encodes CASSLEGINQPQHF.

In its sample, this clone was seen a few times. The chain recombines TRBV10-3 with TRBJ1-1; D not certain. The V gene lost 0 bases and the J gene lost 4 bases, with 15 bases spanning the gap. CDR3 length equals 16 residues. CDR1 and CDR2 (germline): ENHRY, SYGVKD. The CDR3 region is CAISESGLGYSTEAFF. The CDR3 DNA follows: TGTGCCATCAGTGAGTCGGGTCTTGGTTACAGCACTGAAGCTTTCTTT.

This clone was observed a handful of times. The rearrangement uses TRBV5-1 and TRBJ2-7; a possible D gene is TRBD2 (6 bases). The CDR3 sequence is 15 residues long. Germline values: CDR1 SGHRS, CDR2 YFSETQ. Trimming removed 7 bases from V and 0 bases from J, with 17 bases in between. As DNA, the CDR3 is TGCGCCAGCCGTTTCGCCAGGAGGGACTCCTACGAGCAGTACTTC. Its protein product is CASRFARRDSYEQYF. The whole variable domain, remainder taken from reference TRBV5-1 and TRBJ2-7, is KAGVTQTPRYLIKTRGQQVTLSCSPISGHRSVSWYQQTPGQGLQFLFEYFSETQRNKGNFPGRFSGRQFSNSRSEMNVSTLELGDSALYLCASRFARRDSYEQYFGPGTRLTVT.

To note about this clone: One end of the junction fails to match germline, which may point to a read error. The gene calls are TRBV5-8 and TRBJ2-1; possibly TRBD2 for D (5 bases). CDR3 length equals 18 residues. Germline V CDR1 and CDR2: SGHTS, YDEGEE. CDR3 sequence (DNA): TGCGCCAGCAGCTCCGGGATTACAGCGATGTCTTTCCACAATGAGCAGTTCTTC. It is translated as CASSSGITAMSFHNEQFF.

V and J are TRBV11-2 and TRBJ1-1, with 7 bases fitting TRBD1. Germline V gene sequence: CDR1 SGHAT, CDR2 FQNNGV. The CDR3 covers 14 residues. Germline trimming cut 1 base from V and 8 bases from J; bases unmatched to any gene: 7. The CDR3 nucleotides are TGTGCCAGCAGCTTAGGGGGAGGGGGCAGGGAAGCTTTCTTT. Protein sequence: CASSLGGGGREAFF. The complete variable domain, with remaining parts taken from reference TRBV11-2 and TRBJ1-1, reads EAGVAQSPRYKIIEKRQSVAFWCNPISGHATLYWYQQILGQGPKLLIQFQNNGVVDDSQLPKDRFSAERLKGVDSTLKIQPAKLEDSAVYLCASSLGGGGREAFFGQGTRLTVV.

The rearrangement joins TRBV11-2 to TRBJ2-7, with TRBD2 matching over 15 bases. There are 17 residues in the CDR3. Germline CDR1 is SGHAT and CDR2 is FQNNGV. Losses at the gene ends were 4 bases for V and 5 bases for J; bases not matched to a gene: 9. The CDR3 loop is CASSSSGLAGGGDEQYF. The DNA for the CDR3 is TGTGCCAGCAGCTCTTCCGGACTAGCGGGAGGGGGGGACGAGCAGTACTTC.

This clone appeared once. This chain joins TRBV4-2 and TRBJ1-2; D unresolved. The V end lost 0 bases, the J end lost 7 bases, and 21 bases lay between the germline ends. Germline loops: CDR1 LGHNA, CDR2 YNFKEQ. The CDR3 has 17 amino acids. The CDR3 here is CASSQEDQGYRMGGYTF. The CDR3 region has the DNA TGTGCCAGCAGCCAAGAGGATCAAGGGTACCGCATGGGTGGCTACACCTTC.

This clone was seen just once. The chain joins TRBV28 to TRBJ1-5; D is perhaps TRBD1 (6 bases). The germline gives CDR1 MDHEN, CDR2 SYDVKM. This CDR3 spans 14 amino acids. V lost 5 bases to trimming and J lost 5 bases, with 13 bases between them. Here the CDR3 reads CASSDNRDYQPQHF. Written as DNA, the CDR3 is TGTGCCAGCAGTGATAACAGGGATTATCAGCCCCAGCATTTT. The variable domain in full, with the rest retrieved from reference TRBV28 and TRBJ1-5, is DVKVTQSSRYLVKRTGEKVFLECVQDMDHENMFWYRQDPGLGLRLIYFSYDVKMKEKGDIPEGYSVSREKKERFSLILESASTNQTSMYLCASSDNRDYQPQHFGDGTRLSIL.

The chain has TRBV28 and TRBJ2-3, with 8 nucleotides matching TRBD1. CDR1 is MDHEN and CDR2 is SYDVKM in the germline V gene. J lost 1 base, V lost 1 base, and 7 bases had no gene match. The CDR3 runs to 17 residues. CDR3 in amino acids: CASSLSQDRVRTDTQYF. CDR3 sequence (DNA): TGTGCCAGCAGTTTATCCCAGGACAGGGTGCGCACAGATACGCAGTATTTT.

This rearrangement joins TRBV6-6 to TRBJ2-1, with 10 bases aligning to TRBD2. Germline CDR1 and CDR2: MNHNY and SVGAGI (reference sequence). J lost 7 bases, V lost 6 bases, and 9 bases had no gene match. The CDR3 is 15 residues long. CDR3 region: CASRTLAGEGNEQFF. CDR3 sequence (DNA): TGTGCCAGCAGAACGCTAGCGGGGGAGGGGAATGAGCAGTTCTTC.

V and J are TRBV5-6 and TRBJ2-7; D is unclear. Between the trimmed V and J ends, which lost 5 bases and 3 bases, there was a span of 15 bases. Per the germline V gene, CDR1 is SGHDT and CDR2 is YYEEEE. The CDR3 is 14 amino acids. CDR3 in DNA: TGTGCCAGCAGTGGAGATAACACCGACTACGAGCAGTACTTC. Translation: CASSGDNTDYEQYF.

The chain uses TRBV6-1 and TRBJ2-5; TRBD2 aligns across 8 bases. The germline V gene has CDR1 MNHNS and CDR2 SASEGT. The CDR3 extends over 15 amino acids. With V trimmed by 7 bases and J by 4 bases, 11 bases remained unmatched. CDR3 DNA: TGTGCCAGCAAATTCAGCGGGAGTTCTTTAGAGACCCAGTACTTC. Its protein product is CASKFSGSSLETQYF.